Presented here are 21 T cell receptor beta chains from one specimen sequenced in a study of OX40 agonist ivuxolimab in advanced cancers. Generated by immunoSEQ multiplex PCR, the TCRdb table keeps only in-frame clones and is missing some. The sample records more than 50,000 clones, roughly 86% being singletons. The sample in question was CD4+ or CD8+ T cells sorted from blood, obtained in a trial of the OX40 agonist ivuxolimab. Receptors originate from an adult with an advanced solid tumor such as melanoma, head and neck, liver or kidney cancer.

The CDR3: CASSPRTAGNTEAFF. The CDR3 nucleotides are TGTGCCAGCAGTCCCAGGACAGCCGGGAACACTGAAGCTTTCTTT. The chain couples TRBV6-5 to TRBJ1-1; the D gene is possibly TRBD1 (6 bases). Trimming removed 5 bases from V and 1 base from J, with 14 bases in between. Looked up from germline, CDR1 is MNHEY and CDR2 is SVGAGI. This CDR3 is built from 15 residues.

V gene TRBV19 combines with J gene TRBJ2-1; 10 bases agree with TRBD2. The trim removed 0 bases at V and 13 bases at J, leaving 3 bases unmatched. CDR1 is LNHDA, CDR2 SQIVND, per germline (reference sequence). This CDR3 comprises 13 residues. Written as DNA, the CDR3 is TGTGCCAGTAGTATAGAAGAGCGGGGGGGACAGTTCTTC. Its translation: CASSIEERGGQFF.

The chain is built from TRBV5-5 and TRBJ1-5; TRBD1 aligns across 9 bases. This CDR3 has 15 amino acids. V lost 0 bases and J lost 7; bases outside the gene matches: 5. Germline CDR1 is SGHKS and CDR2 is YYEKEE (reference sequence). CDR3 protein: CASSLEQGAKQPQHF. Here the CDR3 DNA reads TGTGCCAGCAGCTTGGAACAGGGGGCGAAACAGCCCCAGCATTTT.

This sequence joins TRBV30 and TRBJ1-3; perhaps TRBD1 as D (5 bases). CDR3 length: 14 residues. Germline CDR1 is GTSNPN and CDR2 is SVGIG (reference sequence). Trimming took off 7 bases at V and 4 bases at J, with 17 bases between the two ends. CDR3 protein: CASLPSGAGNTIYF. DNA for the CDR3: TGTGCCTCTCTTCCCTCCGGGGCCGGAAACACCATATATTTT.

V is TRBV18 and J is TRBJ1-2; TRBD1 might be the D (5 bases). This CDR3 has 14 residues. V gave up 8 bases and J gave up 8 bases, with 21 bases separating them. From germline, CDR1 is KGHSH and CDR2 LQKENI. The CDR3 bases are TGTGCCAGCCAGTCCATAGTGGATTCAGGGGGCTACACCTTC. It encodes CASQSIVDSGGYTF. The entire variable domain, with the rest obtained from reference TRBV18 and TRBJ1-2, is as follows: NAGVMQNPRHLVRRRGQEARLRCSPMKGHSHVYWYRQLPEEGLKFMVYLQKENIIDESGMPKERFSAEFPKEGPSILRIQQVVRGDSAAYFCASQSIVDSGGYTFGSGTRLTVV.

V gene TRBV28 combines with J gene TRBJ1-5, with 7 bases that match TRBD1. The CDR3 length is 16 residues. Trimming removed 6 bases from V and 3 bases from J; junction bases left unmatched: 11. Germline-derived CDR1 and CDR2 are MDHEN and SYDVKM. The CDR3 bases are TGTGCCAGCAGATTGGGGACGACAGGGTCCAATCAGCCCCAGCATTTT. As protein: CASRLGTTGSNQPQHF.

The rearrangement links TRBV7-3 to TRBJ2-1, with 10 bases identical to TRBD2. Germline V gives CDR1 SGHTA, CDR2 FQGTGA. With 2 bases clipped from V and 0 bases from J, the junction kept 4 bases outside the gene matches. The CDR3 consists of 17 residues. This CDR3 is CASSLASGGASYNEQFF. The DNA for the CDR3 is TGTGCCAGCAGCTTAGCTAGCGGGGGTGCCTCCTACAATGAGCAGTTCTTC.

This chain joins TRBV11-3 and TRBJ1-1; possibly TRBD1 for D (5 bases). Germline-derived CDR1 and CDR2 are SGHNT and YENEEA. V gave up 5 bases and J gave up 6 bases, with 19 bases separating them. The CDR3 length is 15 residues. CDR3 protein: CASSRTQGFGAEAFF. As DNA, the CDR3 is TGTGCCAGCAGCCGTACCCAGGGATTCGGGGCTGAAGCTTTCTTT.

V is TRBV15 and J is TRBJ1-2, with 7 nucleotides matching TRBD1. Trimming removed 3 bases from V and 3 bases from J; junction bases left unmatched: 4. CDR3 size: 14 residues. Germline-derived CDR1 and CDR2 are LNHNV and YYDKDF (reference sequence). The CDR3 nucleotides read TGTGCCACCAGCAGTACCGGGACAGACTATGGCTACACCTTC. It specifies CATSSTGTDYGYTF.

This clone was seen a single time. This CDR3 is CSVLPGQSSGNTIYF. The DNA of the CDR3 is TGCAGCGTTCTACCGGGACAGAGCTCTGGAAACACCATATATTTT. V and J are TRBV29-1 and TRBJ1-3, with 7 bases that match TRBD1. CDR1 is SQVTM, CDR2 ANQGSEA, per germline. V was clipped by 5 bases and J by 0 bases; unmatched bases: 7. CDR3 length equals 15 residues.

V is TRBV25-1 and J is TRBJ1-5; unclear D gene. Germline V gene lookup returns CDR1 MGHDK and CDR2 SYGVNS. This CDR3 has 13 amino acids. V lost 6 bases and J 4 bases, leaving 10 bases between the germline ends. The CDR3 here is CASSSGLNQPQHF. CDR3 DNA: TGTGCCAGCAGCTCGGGGTTGAATCAGCCCCAGCATTTT.

This clone was recorded only once. The chain combines TRBV7-8 with TRBJ1-6; no clear D. Germline CDR1 reads SGHVS; CDR2 reads FQNEAQ. This CDR3 comprises 13 residues. The V gene lost 2 bases and the J gene lost 7 bases, with 6 bases spanning the gap. This CDR3 is CASSLLSNSPLHF. The CDR3 DNA is TGTGCCAGCAGCTTACTAAGCAATTCACCCCTCCACTTT. The variable domain in full, with the rest retrieved from reference TRBV7-8 and TRBJ1-6, is GAGVSQSPRYKVAKRGQDVALRCDPISGHVSLFWYQQALGQGPEFLTYFQNEAQLDKSGLPSDRFFAERPEGSVSTLKIQRTQQEDSAVYLCASSLLSNSPLHFGNGTRLTVT.

This clone turned up a few times. As DNA, the CDR3 is TGTGCCAGCAGTTACTCCTCAGGGGCGGCCACTGAAGCTTTCTTT. Amino acids: CASSYSSGAATEAFF. This rearrangement joins TRBV6-5 to TRBJ1-1; D is possibly TRBD1 (6 bases). CDR3 length: 15 residues. The germline gives CDR1 MNHEY, CDR2 SVGAGI. V was cut by 0 bases and J by 4 bases, with 12 bases left in between.

The chain carries TRBV5-1 and TRBJ1-1; 7 bases match TRBD1. This CDR3 contains 15 residues. The V segment lost 4 bases and the J segment 5 bases; nucleotides outside the gene matches: 11. The germline gives CDR1 SGHRS, CDR2 YFSETQ. This CDR3 is CASSPGQAGETEAFF. The DNA of the CDR3 is TGCGCCAGCAGCCCCGGACAGGCGGGGGAAACTGAAGCTTTCTTT.

J is TRBJ1-5 and V is TRBV19; D ambiguous. This CDR3 has 13 residues. Trimming cost V 7 bases and J 2 bases, with 9 bases left between them. CDR1 LNHDA and CDR2 SQIVND come from the germline V gene (reference sequence). CDR3 nucleotide sequence: TGTGCCAGTAAGGGCGAGGGCAATCAGCCCCAGCATTTT. Translating it yields CASKGEGNQPQHF. Full variable domain (remainder filled in from reference TRBV19 and TRBJ1-5): DGGITQSPKYLFRKEGQNVTLSCEQNLNHDAMYWYRQDPGQGLRLIYYSQIVNDFQKGDIAEGYSVSREKKESFPLTVTSAQKNPTAFYLCASKGEGNQPQHFGDGTRLSIL.

This clone was picked up a small number of times. The chain recombines TRBV9 with TRBJ2-7; 9 nucleotides align to TRBD1. Trimming cost V 3 bases and J 4 bases; bases outside gene matches: 8. Germline V gene lookup returns CDR1 SGDLS and CDR2 YYNGEE. CDR3 length: 15 amino acids. The CDR3 is CASSARQGVWYEQYF. In nucleotides, the CDR3 is TGTGCCAGCAGCGCAAGACAGGGGGTATGGTACGAGCAGTACTTC.

The chain couples TRBV23-1 to TRBJ1-2; D possibly corresponds to TRBD1 (5 bases). TRBV23-1 is an open reading frame, and its role is uncertain. V gave up 6 bases and J gave up 4 bases, with 12 bases separating them. The CDR3 covers 13 residues. The CDR3 loop is CASRPGPFYGYTF. The CDR3 DNA is TGCGCCAGCAGACCGGGACCTTTCTATGGCTACACCTTC.

This clone has only a few counts. CDR3 in amino acids: CAWRAVRISAGYTF. The CDR3 DNA reads as TGTGCCTGGAGGGCCGTGCGGATCTCGGCTGGCTACACCTTC. This chain links TRBV30 with TRBJ1-2; D is unresolved. This CDR3 has 14 residues. The germline V and J ends were trimmed by 3 bases and 7 bases, with 18 bases remaining between them. Germline V gene sequence: CDR1 GTSNPN, CDR2 SVGIG (reference sequence).

This chain joins TRBV10-3 and TRBJ1-4, with D uncertain. The CDR3 consists of 15 residues. Germline CDR1 ENHRY, CDR2 SYGVKD. The V end was cut by 0 bases, the J end by 4 bases, with 9 bases between. Written as DNA, the CDR3 is TGTGCCATCAGTGAGTCGACAAAAGATAATGAAAAACTGTTTTTT. It specifies CAISESTKDNEKLFF.

This clone was seen only a few times. This chain uses TRBV28 with TRBJ1-1; 8 bases line up with TRBD1. CDR1 is MDHEN, CDR2 SYDVKM, per germline. This CDR3 has 14 residues. After removal of 5 bases from V and 5 bases from J, the junction contained 7 bases not matched to a gene. The CDR3 protein is CASSDGQGVTEAFF. CDR3 DNA sequence: TGTGCCAGCAGTGACGGACAGGGCGTGACTGAAGCTTTCTTT.

This chain uses TRBV6-6 with TRBJ2-5; TRBD1 agrees at 7 bases. V trimming: 1 base; J trimming: 1 base; junction bases outside the gene matches: 6. CDR1 and CDR2 from the germline V gene are MNHNY and SVGAGI (reference sequence). CDR3 length equals 16 residues. The DNA for the CDR3 is TGTGCCAGCAGTTACTTCGGGACAGACCTCCAAGAGACCCAGTACTTC. Translation gives CASSYFGTDLQETQYF.